The 3 T cell receptor beta chains below come from one sample, sequenced in a study of OX40 agonist ivuxolimab in advanced cancers. TCRdb's copy holds only in-frame clones and misses some; the assay was immunoSEQ multiplex PCR. Among about 76,000 clones listed, 70% to 90% were seen once. The input for sequencing was CD4+ or CD8+ T cells sorted from blood, taken in a trial of the OX40 agonist ivuxolimab. The source is an adult with an advanced solid tumor such as melanoma, head and neck, liver or kidney cancer.

V is TRBV7-2 and J is TRBJ1-5, with D tentatively TRBD1 (6 bases). The CDR3 covers 15 residues. V lost 2 bases to trimming and J lost 6 bases, with 14 bases between them. CDR1 is SGHTA and CDR2 is FQGNSA in the germline V gene. The CDR3 protein is CASSLSIGGRQPQHF. DNA for the CDR3: TGTGCCAGCAGCTTAAGTATAGGGGGACGTCAGCCCCAGCATTTT.

The genes are TRBV29-1 and TRBJ2-3; D may be TRBD2 (6 bases). V was pared by 6 bases and J by 1 base, with 17 bases between. CDR3 length: 15 residues. Germline assignment: CDR1 SQVTM and CDR2 ANQGSEA. The CDR3 protein is CSVAGEGWGTDTQYF. DNA of the CDR3: TGCAGCGTAGCGGGTGAGGGGTGGGGCACAGATACGCAGTATTTT.

The chain combines TRBV7-2 with TRBJ1-2; tentative D call: TRBD1 (6 bases). Germline V gives CDR1 SGHTA, CDR2 FQGNSA. The ends were cut back, 2 bases at V and 4 bases at J, with 11 bases in the middle. This CDR3 is 14 amino acids long. The CDR3 region has the DNA TGTGCCAGCAGCTTATTACAGGGCAGCTATGGCTACACCTTC. Translating it yields CASSLLQGSYGYTF.